A single sample gave rise to the 18 T cell receptor beta chains below, sequenced in a study of blood T cell repertoires in COVID-19. TCRdb's table, derived via immunoSEQ multiplex PCR, lists solely in-frame clones and lacks some. This sample has around 99,000 clones, with around 80% found just once. The source material was peripheral blood. The receptors stem from a man between 50 and 59 years old who had recovered from COVID-19.

The rearrangement links TRBV4-2 to TRBJ2-2, with D unclear. V was shortened by 6 bases and J by 2 bases, with 13 bases between the two germline ends. Germline V gene sequence: CDR1 LGHNA, CDR2 YNFKEQ. The CDR3 covers 15 residues. CDR3 DNA: TGTGCCAGCAGTGTCGGTACCGTAAACACCGGGGAGCTGTTTTTT. The encoded protein is CASSVGTVNTGELFF.

The gene calls are TRBV5-5 and TRBJ1-1; possibly TRBD1 for D (5 bases). The length of the CDR3 is 16 residues. Germline assignment: CDR1 SGHKS and CDR2 YYEKEE (reference sequence). The V end lost 0 bases, the J end lost 1 base, and 13 bases lay between the germline ends. The CDR3 spells CASSLVVGQQNTEAFF. For the CDR3, the DNA is TGTGCCAGCAGCTTGGTCGTGGGGCAGCAGAACACTGAAGCTTTCTTT. The whole variable domain, filled in from reference TRBV5-5 and TRBJ1-1, reads DAGVTQSPTHLIKTRGQQVTLRCSPISGHKSVSWYQQVLGQGPQFIFQYYEKEERGRGNFPDRFSARQFPNYSSELNVNALLLGDSALYLCASSLVVGQQNTEAFFGQGTRLTVV.

Of note for this clone: Compared with germline, one end of the junction differs, possibly owing to a read error. The chain employs TRBV30 and TRBJ1-3, with 8 bases matching TRBD1. The germline CDR1 and CDR2 sequences are GTSNPN and SVGIG (reference sequence). This CDR3 is 13 amino acids long. The CDR3 region is CGGQGAGGNTIYF. The CDR3, as DNA: TGCGGGGGGCAGGGGGCTGGTGGAAACACCATATATTTT.

The chain combines TRBV19 with TRBJ2-1; 12 nucleotides line up with TRBD2. Germline-derived CDR1 and CDR2 are LNHDA and SQIVND (reference sequence). Trimming removed 5 bases from V and 6 bases from J; junction bases left unmatched: 2. This CDR3 has 14 amino acids. The DNA for the CDR3 is TGTGCCAGTAGTCGGACTAGCGGGACCAATGAGCAGTTCTTC. Encoded protein: CASSRTSGTNEQFF. Based on the CDR3 plus reference TRBV19 and TRBJ2-1, the full variable domain is DGGITQSPKYLFRKEGQNVTLSCEQNLNHDAMYWYRQDPGQGLRLIYYSQIVNDFQKGDIAEGYSVSREKKESFPLTVTSAQKNPTAFYLCASSRTSGTNEQFFGPGTRLTVL.

The CDR3 DNA follows: TGTGCCAGCAGTTTATCGGGGGGCAACGAGCAGTACTTC. Translating it yields CASSLSGGNEQYF. The V and J genes are TRBV28 and TRBJ2-7; the D gene is possibly TRBD2 (7 bases). This CDR3 has 13 amino acids. Per germline, CDR1 MDHEN and CDR2 SYDVKM. The V end was cut by 1 base, the J end by 5 bases, with 9 bases between.

The chain recombines TRBV6-4 with TRBJ2-1; tentatively, D is TRBD2 (6 bases). The V end was cut by 5 bases, the J end by 2 bases, with 13 bases between. CDR1 MRHNA and CDR2 SNTAGT come from the germline V gene. The CDR3 runs 15 residues. In DNA, the CDR3 is TGTGCCAGCAGTCAAGCGGGCCTCCCCTACAATGAGCAGTTCTTC. Encoded protein: CASSQAGLPYNEQFF.

This clone was seen a handful of times. This chain uses TRBV28 with TRBJ1-1; D gene ambiguous. This CDR3 contains 14 residues. Germline V lookup: CDR1 MDHEN, CDR2 SYDVKM. Trimming removed 4 bases at V and 5 bases at J, with 14 bases between. CDR3 in amino acids: CASSSADTLTEAFF. Written as DNA, the CDR3 is TGTGCCAGCAGTTCTGCCGACACGCTGACTGAAGCTTTCTTT. The full variable domain, its missing parts supplied by reference TRBV28 and TRBJ1-1, is DVKVTQSSRYLVKRTGEKVFLECVQDMDHENMFWYRQDPGLGLRLIYFSYDVKMKEKGDIPEGYSVSREKKERFSLILESASTNQTSMYLCASSSADTLTEAFFGQGTRLTVV.

This chain joins TRBV10-3 and TRBJ1-3; D remains unclear. The V end was cut by 8 bases, the J end by 0 bases, with 5 bases between. CDR3 size: 12 residues. Germline CDR1 and CDR2: ENHRY and SYGVKD. This chain's CDR3 is CAIANSGNTIYF. The CDR3 coding sequence is TGTGCCATCGCGAACTCTGGAAACACCATATATTTT.

The CDR3 DNA follows: TGTGCCAGTAGTATTCGTCCAGGGTTGAACTATGGCTACACCTTC. This translates into CASSIRPGLNYGYTF. This chain uses TRBV19 with TRBJ1-2, with D possibly matching TRBD1 (5 bases). Trimming left V 3 bases short and J 2 bases short, with 13 bases between. Germline CDR1 reads LNHDA; CDR2 reads SQIVND (reference sequence). The CDR3 has 15 residues. Full variable domain (remainder filled in from reference TRBV19 and TRBJ1-2): DGGITQSPKYLFRKEGQNVTLSCEQNLNHDAMYWYRQDPGQGLRLIYYSQIVNDFQKGDIAEGYSVSREKKESFPLTVTSAQKNPTAFYLCASSIRPGLNYGYTFGSGTRLTVV.

The chain joins TRBV12-2 to TRBJ1-6. TRBV12-2 is a recognized pseudogene. This CDR3 has 19 amino acids. The CDR3 region is CASRLGGTRLTSYNSPLHF. The CDR3 DNA sequence: TGTGCAAGTCGCTTGGGGGGGACCAGGCTCACCTCCTATAATTCACCCCTCCACTTT.

This clone came up once. The chain employs TRBV11-2 and TRBJ2-7; D gene unclear. The CDR3 runs 13 residues. V gave up 1 base and J gave up 4 bases, with 8 bases separating them. Germline V gene lookup returns CDR1 SGHAT and CDR2 FQNNGV. The DNA of the CDR3 is TGTGCCAGCAGCTTAGTCATGGAGTACGAGCAGTACTTC. Translated, it gives CASSLVMEYEQYF.

The CDR3 loop reads CASSFGVGGYTF. In nucleotides, the CDR3 is TGTGCCAGCAGTTTTGGAGTAGGTGGCTACACCTTC. This rearrangement joins TRBV12-3 or TRBV12-4 to TRBJ1-2; D is unclear. The ends were cut back, 3 bases at V and 7 bases at J, with 9 bases in the middle. The CDR3 has 12 amino acids.

The V and J genes are TRBV2 and TRBJ2-1, with TRBD2 identical over 8 bases. The CDR3 has 14 amino acids. V gave up 5 bases and J gave up 2 bases; unmatched junction bases: 2. The germline V gene encodes CDR1 SNHLY and CDR2 FYNNEI. The CDR3 sequence is CASSTSGPYNEQFF. The CDR3 nucleotides are TGTGCCAGCAGTACTAGCGGACCCTACAATGAGCAGTTCTTC.

J is TRBJ1-1 and V is TRBV28, with D uncertain. The CDR3 is 13 amino acids. The germline gives CDR1 MDHEN, CDR2 SYDVKM. The ends were cut back, 7 bases at V and 5 bases at J, with 14 bases in the middle. The CDR3 DNA is TGTGCCAGCATCAAGGGTGGCGGGACTGAAGCTTTCTTT. This codes for CASIKGGGTEAFF. Filled out from reference TRBV28 and TRBJ1-1, the complete variable domain reads DVKVTQSSRYLVKRTGEKVFLECVQDMDHENMFWYRQDPGLGLRLIYFSYDVKMKEKGDIPEGYSVSREKKERFSLILESASTNQTSMYLCASIKGGGTEAFFGQGTRLTVV.

This chain connects TRBV6-5 to TRBJ2-3; the D gene is possibly TRBD1 (5 bases). Germline assignment: CDR1 MNHEY and CDR2 SVGAGI. Trimming left V 5 bases short and J 9 bases short, with 18 bases between. The CDR3 is 14 residues long. CDR3 region: CASSLRDSPRTQYF. The CDR3 DNA follows: TGTGCCAGCAGTCTCCGTGACAGCCCCCGGACGCAGTATTTT.

The chain combines TRBV7-9 with TRBJ2-1, with D possibly matching TRBD2 (5 bases). Germline V lookup: CDR1 SEHNR, CDR2 FQNEAQ (reference sequence). Deletions cut 3 bases from V and 4 bases from J, with 19 bases between. The CDR3 has 17 residues. The DNA of the CDR3 is TGTGCCAGCAGCTTGGCCCTCGGACTGTACGTTTACAATGAGCAGTTCTTC. Protein sequence: CASSLALGLYVYNEQFF.

The gene calls are TRBV6-4 and TRBJ1-1; 8 bases map to TRBD1. Germline V lookup: CDR1 MRHNA, CDR2 SNTAGT. V shed 6 bases, J shed 1 base, and the junction held 7 bases outside the gene matches. The CDR3 length is 15 residues. CDR3 bases: TGTGCCAGCAGGGGGACAGGCGACTCGAACACTGAAGCTTTCTTT. Translating it yields CASRGTGDSNTEAFF.

This clone was counted a single time. This sequence joins TRBV27 and TRBJ2-2; 13 bases map to TRBD2. V was clipped by 3 bases and J by 2 bases; unmatched bases: 6. Germline loops: CDR1 MNHEY, CDR2 SMNVEV (reference sequence). This CDR3 contains 18 residues. The CDR3 sequence is CASSFVSGLAGNTGELFF. The CDR3 region has the DNA TGTGCCAGCAGTTTCGTCTCGGGACTAGCGGGAAACACCGGGGAGCTGTTTTTT.